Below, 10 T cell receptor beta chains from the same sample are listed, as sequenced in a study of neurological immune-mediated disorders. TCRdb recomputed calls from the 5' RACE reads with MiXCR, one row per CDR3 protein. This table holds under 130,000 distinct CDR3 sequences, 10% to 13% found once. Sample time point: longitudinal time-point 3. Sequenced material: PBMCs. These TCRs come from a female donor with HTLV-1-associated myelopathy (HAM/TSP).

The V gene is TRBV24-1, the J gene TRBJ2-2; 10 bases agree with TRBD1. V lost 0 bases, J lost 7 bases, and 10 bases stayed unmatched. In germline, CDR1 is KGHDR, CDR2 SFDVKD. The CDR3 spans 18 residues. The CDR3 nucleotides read TGTGCCACCAGTGATTTGGGCTACCCGGGACAGGGGAACGGGGAGCTGTTTTTT. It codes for CATSDLGYPGQGNGELFF.

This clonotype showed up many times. CDR3 residues: CSASGTREETQYF. In nucleotides, the CDR3 is TGCAGTGCTAGTGGCACCAGAGAAGAGACCCAGTACTTC. J is TRBJ2-5 and V is TRBV20-1; D not certain. The CDR3 is 13 residues long. V lost 3 bases to trimming and J lost 3 bases, with 11 bases between them. Germline V CDR1 and CDR2: DFQATT, SNEGSKA (reference sequence).

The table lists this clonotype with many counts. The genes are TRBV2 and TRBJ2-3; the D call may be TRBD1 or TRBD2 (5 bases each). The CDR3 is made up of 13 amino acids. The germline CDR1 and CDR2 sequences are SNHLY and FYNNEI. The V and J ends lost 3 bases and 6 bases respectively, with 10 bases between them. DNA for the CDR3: TGTGCCAGCAGTGAGGCCGGGGCTGATACGCAGTATTTT. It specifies CASSEAGADTQYF. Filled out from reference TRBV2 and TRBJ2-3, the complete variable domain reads EPEVTQTPSHQVTQMGQEVILRCVPISNHLYFYWYRQILGQKVEFLVSFYNNEISEKSEIFDDQFSVERPDGSNFTLKIRSTKLEDSAMYFCASSEAGADTQYFGPGTRLTVL.

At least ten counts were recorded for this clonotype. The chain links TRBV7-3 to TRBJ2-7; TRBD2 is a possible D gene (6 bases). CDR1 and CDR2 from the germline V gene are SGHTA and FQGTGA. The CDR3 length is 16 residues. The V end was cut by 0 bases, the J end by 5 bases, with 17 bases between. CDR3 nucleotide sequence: TGTGCCAGCAGCTTAACGGGGACTGTAGAGAGGGACGAGCAGTACTTC. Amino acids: CASSLTGTVERDEQYF.

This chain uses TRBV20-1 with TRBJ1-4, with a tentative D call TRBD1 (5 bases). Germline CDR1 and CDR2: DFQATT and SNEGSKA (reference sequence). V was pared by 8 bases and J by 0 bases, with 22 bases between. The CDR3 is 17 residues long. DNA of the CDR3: TGCAGTCTTGGGGCTATGAGTGGTATTGCAACTAATGAAAAACTGTTTTTT. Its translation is CSLGAMSGIATNEKLFF.

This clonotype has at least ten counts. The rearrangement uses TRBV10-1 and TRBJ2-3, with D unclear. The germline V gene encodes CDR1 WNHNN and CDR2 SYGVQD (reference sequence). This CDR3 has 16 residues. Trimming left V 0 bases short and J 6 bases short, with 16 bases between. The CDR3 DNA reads TGCGCCAGCAGTGAGTCCCGAGTGGTCCCCATGGATACGCAGTATTTT. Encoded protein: CASSESRVVPMDTQYF.

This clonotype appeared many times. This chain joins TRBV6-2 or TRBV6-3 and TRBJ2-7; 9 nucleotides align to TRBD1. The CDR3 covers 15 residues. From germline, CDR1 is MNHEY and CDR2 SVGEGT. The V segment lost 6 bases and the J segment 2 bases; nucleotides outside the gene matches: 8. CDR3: CASRSSWTGAYEQYF. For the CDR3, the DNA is TGTGCCAGCAGGAGTAGTTGGACAGGGGCCTACGAGCAGTACTTC.

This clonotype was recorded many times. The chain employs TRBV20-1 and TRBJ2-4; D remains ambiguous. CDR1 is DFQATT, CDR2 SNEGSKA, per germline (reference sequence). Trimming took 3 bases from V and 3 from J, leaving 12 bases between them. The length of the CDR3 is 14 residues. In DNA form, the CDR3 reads TGCAGTGCTAGTTTTTCCTCAGGCAAAAACATTCAGTACTTC. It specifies CSASFSSGKNIQYF.

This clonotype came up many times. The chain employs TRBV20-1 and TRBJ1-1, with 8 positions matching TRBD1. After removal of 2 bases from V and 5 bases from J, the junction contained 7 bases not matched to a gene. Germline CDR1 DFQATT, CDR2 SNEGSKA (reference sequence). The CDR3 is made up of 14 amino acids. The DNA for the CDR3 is TGCAGTGCTAGAAATCAGGGGGCGCGAACTGAAGCTTTCTTT. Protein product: CSARNQGARTEAFF.

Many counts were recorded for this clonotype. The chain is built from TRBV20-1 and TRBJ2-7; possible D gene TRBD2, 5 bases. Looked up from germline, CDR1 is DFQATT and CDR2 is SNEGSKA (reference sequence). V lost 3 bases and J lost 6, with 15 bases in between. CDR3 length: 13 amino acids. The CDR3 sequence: CSASEGSRGEQYF. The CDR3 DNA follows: TGCAGTGCTAGTGAGGGTAGCCGGGGCGAGCAGTACTTC.